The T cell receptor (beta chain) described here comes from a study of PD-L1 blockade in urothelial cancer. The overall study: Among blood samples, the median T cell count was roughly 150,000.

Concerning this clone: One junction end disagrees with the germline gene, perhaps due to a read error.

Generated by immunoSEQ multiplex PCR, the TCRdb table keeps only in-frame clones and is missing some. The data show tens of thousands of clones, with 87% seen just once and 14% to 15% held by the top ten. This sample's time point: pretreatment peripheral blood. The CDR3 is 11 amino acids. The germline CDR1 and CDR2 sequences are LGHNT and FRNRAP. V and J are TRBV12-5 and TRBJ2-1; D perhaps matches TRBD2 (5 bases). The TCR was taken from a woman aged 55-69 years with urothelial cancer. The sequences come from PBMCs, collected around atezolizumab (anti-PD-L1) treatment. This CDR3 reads CASGLGDEQFF. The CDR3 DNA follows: TGTGCTAGTGGATTGGGAGATGAGCAGTTCTTC.